The 7 T cell receptor beta chains in this list originate from one sample, sequenced in a study of response to subunit inactivated influenza vaccine (dated by TCRdb to the late 2010s). Library construction relied on RT-PCR. Sequencing took place on an Illumina HiSeq 2500. The public reads were reprocessed in TCRdb via fastp at Q25 and MiXCR, keeping in-frame beta chains. Rows with a matching CDR3 protein are joined into one entry that keeps the most common DNA and genes. Across this sample there are some 640,000 distinct CDR3 sequences, with approximately 13% seen only once. Approximately 6.5% of the sample is in the top ten clones. The sequencing here drew on PBMCs from blood, taken 14 to 15 days before vaccination. The receptors here all came from a man in his fifties who received an inactivated influenza vaccine. Donor details come from another sample of the same person, matched by shared clones.

V usage is TRBV20-1 and J usage is TRBJ2-7; TRBD1 or TRBD2 may be the D gene (5 bases each). Trimming stripped 3 bases from V and 2 bases from J, with 17 bases between. This CDR3 has 15 residues. The germline V gene encodes CDR1 DFQATT and CDR2 SNEGSKA (reference sequence). Here the CDR3 DNA reads TGCAGTGCTAGCGGACCCGGGACCTCAACCTACGAGCAGTACTTC. Residues: CSASGPGTSTYEQYF.

CDR3 sequence: CASILRGYGQPQHF. In DNA form, the CDR3 reads TGTGCCAGCATCCTGAGGGGGTACGGTCAGCCCCAGCATTTT. V gene TRBV28 combines with J gene TRBJ1-5, with D perhaps matching TRBD1 (6 bases). Germline V lookup: CDR1 MDHEN, CDR2 SYDVKM. With 7 bases removed from V and 6 bases from J, the gap between germline ends came to 16 bases. CDR3 size: 14 residues.

This clonotype occurred a few times. The chain couples TRBV10-3 to TRBJ2-5; D gene ambiguous. Germline V gene sequence: CDR1 ENHRY, CDR2 SYGVKD. The CDR3 is 16 amino acids. Trimming pared 0 bases from V and 4 bases from J, leaving 15 bases between. This chain's CDR3 is CAISESRDFPGETQYF. CDR3 bases: TGTGCCATCAGTGAGTCGCGAGACTTTCCCGGAGAGACCCAGTACTTC.

The chain links TRBV19 to TRBJ2-1; D is possibly TRBD1 (6 bases). Trimming took off 1 base at V and 0 bases at J, with 10 bases between the two ends. The CDR3 consists of 16 residues. The V gene's germline CDR1 is LNHDA and CDR2 SQIVND (reference sequence). CDR3 DNA: TGTGCCAGTAGTATAGCAACAGGGCCCTCCTACAATGAGCAGTTCTTC. Translating it yields CASSIATGPSYNEQFF.

There are a few counts of this clonotype. The rearrangement uses TRBV12-3 or TRBV12-4 and TRBJ2-1; no clear D. V dropped 1 base and J dropped 12 bases, with 13 bases sitting between them. The CDR3 totals 13 residues. In nucleotides, the CDR3 is TGTGCCAGCAGTTTAGGTCCCGGTGTCGTGCAGTTCTTC. It encodes CASSLGPGVVQFF.

This clonotype was found a few times. The rearrangement uses TRBV6-1 and TRBJ2-5; D is unresolved. CDR1 and CDR2 from the germline V gene are MNHNS and SASEGT. This CDR3 spans 16 amino acids. V dropped 6 bases and J dropped 0 bases, with 17 bases sitting between them. DNA for the CDR3: TGTGCCAGCAGCCCAGACTGGCTAAAGTACCAAGAGACCCAGTACTTC. It yields the protein CASSPDWLKYQETQYF.

This clonotype has ten or more counts. This chain links TRBV10-3 with TRBJ2-2; 9 bases map to TRBD1. This CDR3 is built from 16 residues. Germline lookup yields CDR1 ENHRY and CDR2 SYGVKD. V lost 5 bases to trimming and J lost 5 bases; unmatched junction nucleotides: 9. CDR3: CAISPAGTGRTGELFF. CDR3 bases: TGTGCCATCAGTCCTGCCGGGACAGGGCGGACCGGGGAGCTGTTTTTT.